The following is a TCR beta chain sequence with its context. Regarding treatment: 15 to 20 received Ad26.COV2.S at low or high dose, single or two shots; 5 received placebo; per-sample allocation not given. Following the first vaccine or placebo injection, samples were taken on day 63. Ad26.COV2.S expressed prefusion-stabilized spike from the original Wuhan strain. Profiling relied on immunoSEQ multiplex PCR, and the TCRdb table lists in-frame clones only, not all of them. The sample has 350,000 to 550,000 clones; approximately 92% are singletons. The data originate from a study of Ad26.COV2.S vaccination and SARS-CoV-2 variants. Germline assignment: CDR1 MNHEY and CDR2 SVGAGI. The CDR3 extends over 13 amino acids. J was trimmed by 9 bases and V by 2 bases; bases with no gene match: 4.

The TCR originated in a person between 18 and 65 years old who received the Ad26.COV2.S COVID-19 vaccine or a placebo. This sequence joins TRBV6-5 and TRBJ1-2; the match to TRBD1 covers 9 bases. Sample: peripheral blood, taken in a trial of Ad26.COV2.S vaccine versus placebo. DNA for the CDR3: TGTGCCAGCAGTTACCCGGGGACAGGGAGCTACACCTTC. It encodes CASSYPGTGSYTF.